The clone carrying this T cell receptor (beta chain) was observed many times. Its antigen is not known. The record originates from a study of shared clonotypes between healthy human individuals. Notes on the study in general: When compared with the clonotypes that were shared by all four sorted-subset donors, the non-shared clonotypes turned out to have lower generation probabilities.

The V and J ends lost 0 bases and 11 bases respectively, with 12 bases between them. Germline CDR1 and CDR2: MNHEY and SVGAGI. The CDR3 sequence is 13 residues long. Libraries were prepared by immunoSEQ multiplex PCR; TCRdb keeps only in-frame clonotypes and omits some of them. The table has around 1 million clones, 60% to 85% seen once. This rearrangement joins TRBV6-5 to TRBJ2-3, with D possibly being TRBD2 (6 bases). This TCR came from a man between 18 and 29 years old in good health. Source material: memory CD4+ T cells sorted from blood. The subset: CD45RA-negative fraction. The CDR3, as DNA: TGTGCCAGCAGTTACTCGGGGACTCCAGAGCAGTATTTT. Protein product: CASSYSGTPEQYF.